These 27 T cell receptor beta chains originate from one sample sequenced in a study of beta chain features in type 1 diabetes. The authors reverse transcribed all of the isolated RNA, so sequencing captured expressed TCRB transcripts. The method was immunoSEQ multiplex PCR; TCRdb's version includes in-frame clones alone and lacks a portion of them. The sample shows 150,000 to 190,000 clones, 11% of them seen only once. The sequenced sample was central memory CD4+ T cells from blood. Source of these receptors: a man younger than 35 in good health.

Details on this clone: This may be a read error, as it is one base from a much larger clone. J is TRBJ1-2 and V is TRBV2, with 9 bases matching TRBD1. Germline CDR1 and CDR2: SNHLY and FYNNEI. V lost 6 bases and J lost 5; bases outside the gene matches: 10. This CDR3 region has 15 residues. CDR3 nucleotides: TGTGCCAGCAGCGGGGGACAGGGCATGGGGTATGGCTACACCTTC. This sequence encodes CASSGGQGMGYGYTF.

The chain combines TRBV25-1 with TRBJ2-7, with 7 positions matching TRBD1. Trimming removed 6 bases from V and 6 bases from J; junction bases left unmatched: 8. The germline V gene encodes CDR1 MGHDK and CDR2 SYGVNS. The CDR3 contains 13 residues. CDR3: CASSRGGVSEQYF. CDR3 DNA sequence: TGTGCCAGCAGCAGAGGGGGCGTCTCCGAGCAGTACTTC.

This clone was seen more than once but under ten times. This rearrangement joins TRBV2 to TRBJ2-3; D gene uncertain. Germline V gene lookup returns CDR1 SNHLY and CDR2 FYNNEI. There are 15 residues in the CDR3. Trimming stripped 7 bases from V and 0 bases from J, with 14 bases between. As DNA, the CDR3 is TGTGCCAGCATCCGGCGGAGTTCTAGCACAGATACGCAGTATTTT. Its translation: CASIRRSSSTDTQYF.

The chain combines TRBV5-1 with TRBJ2-3; no clear D gene. V dropped 0 bases and J dropped 2 bases, with 7 bases sitting between them. Germline assignment: CDR1 SGHRS and CDR2 YFSETQ. This CDR3 has 14 residues. The CDR3 spells CASSLAVPTDTQYF. In DNA form, the CDR3 reads TGCGCCAGCAGCTTGGCAGTGCCCACAGATACGCAGTATTTT. The full variable domain, rest sourced from reference TRBV5-1 and TRBJ2-3, is KAGVTQTPRYLIKTRGQQVTLSCSPISGHRSVSWYQQTPGQGLQFLFEYFSETQRNKGNFPGRFSGRQFSNSRSEMNVSTLELGDSALYLCASSLAVPTDTQYFGPGTRLTVL.

This clone was found a few times. The chain couples TRBV9 to TRBJ1-2; tentatively, D is TRBD1 (5 bases). In germline, CDR1 is SGDLS, CDR2 YYNGEE. The CDR3 length is 15 residues. V lost 0 bases and J lost 4, with 13 bases in between. CDR3: CASSVVGGLFYGYTF. The CDR3, as DNA: TGTGCCAGCAGCGTAGTCGGGGGTCTATTCTATGGCTACACCTTC.

This clone occurred a few times. V gene TRBV10-3 combines with J gene TRBJ1-2, with D tentatively TRBD1 (6 bases). The CDR3 has 13 residues. Between the trimmed V and J ends, which lost 11 bases and 2 bases, there was a span of 15 bases. Germline values: CDR1 ENHRY, CDR2 SYGVKD. The CDR3 here is CAAPGQPNYGYTF. In DNA, the CDR3 is TGTGCCGCCCCAGGACAGCCGAACTATGGCTACACCTTC.

V is TRBV9 and J is TRBJ2-2; D is unclear. V was trimmed by 0 bases and J by 6 bases, leaving 9 bases between them. There are 14 residues in the CDR3. CDR1 SGDLS and CDR2 YYNGEE come from the germline V gene. The CDR3 protein is CASSVETLSGELFF. The CDR3, as DNA: TGTGCCAGCAGCGTAGAGACATTATCCGGGGAGCTGTTTTTT. The complete variable domain, with remaining parts taken from reference TRBV9 and TRBJ2-2, reads DSGVTQTPKHLITATGQRVTLRCSPRSGDLSVYWYQQSLDQGLQFLIQYYNGEERAKGNILERFSAQQFPDLHSELNLSSLELGDSALYFCASSVETLSGELFFGEGSRLTVL.

The table lists this clone with a few counts. The V gene is TRBV30, the J gene TRBJ2-2; unclear D gene. Trimming cost V 3 bases and J 5 bases, with 13 bases left between them. Germline values: CDR1 GTSNPN, CDR2 SVGIG (reference sequence). The CDR3 contains 14 residues. The CDR3 here is CAWSRVHRTGELFF. CDR3 DNA sequence: TGTGCCTGGAGCCGGGTCCACCGAACCGGGGAGCTGTTTTTT.

V gene TRBV9 combines with J gene TRBJ2-1; tentatively, D is TRBD2 (6 bases). CDR3 length equals 16 residues. Trimming took 2 bases from V and 5 from J, leaving 17 bases between them. Germline V gives CDR1 SGDLS, CDR2 YYNGEE. The CDR3 sequence is CASSVRQAGKDNEQFF. The CDR3 nucleotides read TGTGCCAGCAGCGTCCGCCAGGCGGGAAAGGACAATGAGCAGTTCTTC.

This clone was recorded many times. The CDR3 DNA reads as TGCGCCAGCAGCCAAGTAGCGGGGGGCCTAGATACGCAGTATTTT. Protein sequence: CASSQVAGGLDTQYF. This sequence joins TRBV4-3 and TRBJ2-3; 10 bases fit TRBD2. The CDR3 spans 15 residues. Germline-derived CDR1 and CDR2 are LGHNA and YSLEER. V was pared by 1 base and J by 5 bases, with 3 bases of the junction left unmatched.

There are a few counts of this clone. J is TRBJ2-3 and V is TRBV13, with 12 bases fitting TRBD2. Germline V CDR1 and CDR2: PRHDT, FYEKMQ (reference sequence). V dropped 1 base and J dropped 6; count of bases not matched to a gene: 5. The CDR3 is 16 amino acids. In DNA form, the CDR3 reads TGTGCCAGCAGCTTAGTTCTAGCGGGGGGGCCGGATACGCAGTATTTT. It is translated as CASSLVLAGGPDTQYF. The full variable domain, with the rest looked up from reference TRBV13 and TRBJ2-3, is AAGVIQSPRHLIKEKRETATLKCYPIPRHDTVYWYQQGPGQDPQFLISFYEKMQSDKGSIPDRFSAQQFSDYHSELNMSSLELGDSALYFCASSLVLAGGPDTQYFGPGTRLTVL.

The chain uses TRBV5-1 and TRBJ2-5; 13 bases are shared with TRBD2. Germline trimming cut 3 bases from V and 5 bases from J; bases unmatched to any gene: 4. Germline loops: CDR1 SGHRS, CDR2 YFSETQ. CDR3 length equals 15 residues. CDR3 sequence (DNA): TGCGCCAGCAGCTCGGGACTAGCGGGACGTGAGACCCAGTACTTC. It yields the protein CASSSGLAGRETQYF.

The chain recombines TRBV6-5 with TRBJ1-1, with a possible D match to TRBD1 (6 bases). The CDR3 totals 14 residues. Germline V gene sequence: CDR1 MNHEY, CDR2 SVGAGI. The V end lost 2 bases, the J end lost 2 bases, and 9 bases lay between the germline ends. CDR3 sequence reads: CASSYGQPNTEAFF. The CDR3 DNA is TGTGCCAGCAGTTACGGACAGCCTAACACTGAAGCTTTCTTT.

In its sample, this clone was seen a few times. The rearrangement joins TRBV15 to TRBJ2-1, with D maybe TRBD1 (6 bases). The germline gives CDR1 LNHNV, CDR2 YYDKDF (reference sequence). The CDR3 has 16 residues. Trimming stripped 0 bases from V and 0 bases from J, with 9 bases between. CDR3 region: CATSRDQGFSYNEQFF. Written as DNA, the CDR3 is TGTGCCACCAGCAGAGATCAGGGGTTCTCCTACAATGAGCAGTTCTTC. Supplemented by reference TRBV15 and TRBJ2-1, the full variable domain reads DAMVIQNPRYQVTQFGKPVTLSCSQTLNHNVMYWYQQKSSQAPKLLFHYYDKDFNNEADTPDNFQSRRPNTSFCFLDIRSPGLGDTAMYLCATSRDQGFSYNEQFFGPGTRLTVL.

The V call is TRBV30, the J call TRBJ1-3; D gene uncertain. V lost 0 bases and J lost 2, with 11 bases in between. The CDR3 has 15 residues. CDR1 GTSNPN and CDR2 SVGIG come from the germline V gene (reference sequence). CDR3 sequence: CAWSVKAVTGNTIYF. The DNA of the CDR3 is TGTGCCTGGAGTGTAAAGGCAGTGACTGGAAACACCATATATTTT.

To note about this clone: This may come from a read error, since a much larger clone is one base off. The chain joins TRBV7-9 to TRBJ2-7; TRBD1 aligns across 8 bases. Germline assignment: CDR1 SEHNR and CDR2 FQNEAQ (reference sequence). J gave up 0 bases and V 4 bases, and 2 bases lay outside the gene matches. The CDR3 has 14 amino acids. CDR3 DNA: TGTGCCAGCAGCTCTACAGGGGGCTCCTACGAGCAGTACTTC. As protein: CASSSTGGSYEQYF.

V is TRBV7-6 and J is TRBJ2-5; D is undetermined. The CDR3 is 14 residues long. Per the germline V gene, CDR1 is SGHVS and CDR2 is FNYEAQ. V lost 0 bases and J 1 base, leaving 6 bases between the germline ends. CDR3 in amino acids: CASSLAGIQETQYF. For the CDR3, the DNA is TGTGCCAGCAGCTTAGCGGGGATCCAAGAGACCCAGTACTTC.

The genes are TRBV11-2 and TRBJ2-3; D gene ambiguous. Trimming stripped 6 bases from V and 1 base from J, with 8 bases between. Germline lookup yields CDR1 SGHAT and CDR2 FQNNGV. CDR3 length: 13 amino acids. This chain's CDR3 is CASRFFGTDTQYF. As DNA, the CDR3 is TGTGCCAGCAGATTCTTCGGCACAGATACGCAGTATTTT.

This chain connects TRBV7-9 to TRBJ2-7, with a weak D call TRBD2 (6 bases). The CDR3 extends over 14 amino acids. Trimming took off 5 bases at V and 0 bases at J, with 11 bases between the two ends. CDR1 is SEHNR and CDR2 is FQNEAQ in the germline V gene (reference sequence). DNA for the CDR3: TGTGCCAGCAGCGGAGGGAGATACTCCTACGAGCAGTACTTC. It codes for CASSGGRYSYEQYF.

The J gene is TRBJ2-7, the V gene TRBV2, with 8 positions matching TRBD1. CDR1 and CDR2 from the germline V gene are SNHLY and FYNNEI. The V segment lost 6 bases and the J segment 2 bases; nucleotides outside the gene matches: 6. The CDR3 has 14 residues. The CDR3: CASRRTGIPYEQYF. In nucleotides, the CDR3 is TGTGCCAGCAGACGGACAGGGATCCCCTACGAGCAGTACTTC. The full variable domain, with the rest looked up from reference TRBV2 and TRBJ2-7, is EPEVTQTPSHQVTQMGQEVILRCVPISNHLYFYWYRQILGQKVEFLVSFYNNEISEKSEIFDDQFSVERPDGSNFTLKIRSTKLEDSAMYFCASRRTGIPYEQYFGPGTRLTVT.

This clone was observed a handful of times. The V and J genes are TRBV4-3 and TRBJ1-1; 7 bases agree with TRBD1. The CDR3 loop spans 15 amino acids. Germline-derived CDR1 and CDR2 are LGHNA and YSLEER. The V segment lost 4 bases and the J segment 2 bases; nucleotides outside the gene matches: 7. The CDR3 nucleotides read TGCGCCAGCAGCCTAGAGACAGGGAAAAACACTGAAGCTTTCTTT. This codes for CASSLETGKNTEAFF.

V gene TRBV11-2 combines with J gene TRBJ2-5; D unclear. The CDR3 is 14 residues long. Germline V CDR1 and CDR2: SGHAT, FQNNGV. The germline V and J ends were trimmed by 3 bases and 5 bases, with 13 bases remaining between them. This CDR3 is CASSFRGNIETQYF. DNA of the CDR3: TGTGCCAGCAGCTTTCGTGGGAATATTGAGACCCAGTACTTC.

The chain combines TRBV25-1 with TRBJ2-2; D gene ambiguous. The length of the CDR3 is 15 residues. The V end was cut by 6 bases, the J end by 0 bases, with 11 bases between. Germline CDR1 and CDR2: MGHDK and SYGVNS. The CDR3 sequence is CASRGRSSNTGELFF. Written as DNA, the CDR3 is TGTGCCAGCAGAGGACGGAGCTCGAACACCGGGGAGCTGTTTTTT.

The chain employs TRBV5-1 and TRBJ1-5; D gene unclear. CDR3 size: 15 residues. Germline V gives CDR1 SGHRS, CDR2 YFSETQ. The germline V and J ends were trimmed by 0 bases and 5 bases, with 12 bases remaining between them. Here the CDR3 DNA reads TGCGCCAGCAGCTTGGTCGGGCACGTCGATCAGCCCCAGCATTTT. This encodes CASSLVGHVDQPQHF.

Ten or more counts support this clone. The V and J genes are TRBV29-1 and TRBJ1-5, with TRBD1 identical over 8 bases. Germline V gene sequence: CDR1 SQVTM, CDR2 ANQGSEA. V was clipped by 4 bases and J by 5 bases; unmatched bases: 4. The CDR3 has 13 residues. The CDR3 nucleotides read TGCAGCGTTGGACAGGGGAACGATCAGCCCCAGCATTTT. Its protein is CSVGQGNDQPQHF.

This clone was seen at least ten times. Here the CDR3 reads CSASRGGGYTF. DNA of the CDR3: TGCAGTGCCTCAAGGGGAGGTGGCTACACCTTC. The V call is TRBV20-1, the J call TRBJ1-2, with D perhaps matching TRBD1 (5 bases). V lost 6 bases and J lost 7, with 12 bases in between. Germline-derived CDR1 and CDR2 are DFQATT and SNEGSKA (reference sequence). The CDR3 is 11 amino acids.

This rearrangement joins TRBV7-3 to TRBJ2-3; possible D gene TRBD1, 5 bases. V lost 1 base and J lost 2, with 10 bases in between. CDR1 and CDR2 (germline): SGHTA, FQGTGA. The CDR3 spans 15 residues. The CDR3 loop reads CASSLSAGLTDTQYF. The CDR3 coding sequence is TGTGCCAGCAGCTTAAGCGCAGGGCTCACAGATACGCAGTATTTT.